This TCR beta chain was documented in a study of beta chain features in type 1 diabetes. Reverse transcribing all isolated RNA meant expressed TCRB transcripts were sequenced. The data were produced by immunoSEQ multiplex PCR, yet TCRdb's version contains in-frame clones alone and is incomplete. The sample consists of hundreds of thousands of clones, around 9.9% of them appearing once. Notes on the study in general: In all four CD4+ subsets, TCRB CDR3 length was significantly, moderately reduced in type 1 diabetes.

Stem cell-like memory, regulatory, central memory and naive CD4+ cells were sorted via CD45RO/CCR7/CD25/CD127/CD95/CD27. This clone was recorded a few times. The target antigen is unknown. Germline trimming cut 7 bases from V and 0 bases from J; bases unmatched to any gene: 4. The CDR3 loop spans 15 amino acids. Germline CDR1 and CDR2: LNHDA and SQIVND (reference sequence). The receptor's source is a man under 40 with type 1 diabetes. Sequenced sample: naive CD4+ T cells from blood. The chain uses TRBV19 and TRBJ2-4, with 9 bases identical to TRBD1. In nucleotides, the CDR3 is TGTGCCAGTACTAAGACAGGGGGAGCCAAAAACATTCAGTACTTC. This encodes CASTKTGGAKNIQYF.